Reported below is one T cell receptor beta chain. What it binds is unknown. TCRdb's table, derived via immunoSEQ multiplex PCR, lists solely in-frame clones and lacks some. Among under 50,000 clones listed, about 94% were seen once. These data belong to a study of cytomegalovirus exposure and HLA in healthy donors. Whole-study findings and limits: According to the study, 160 or so TCR beta chains were cytomegalovirus-associated.

V lost 8 bases to trimming and J lost 5 bases; unmatched junction nucleotides: 13. This CDR3 comprises 17 residues. Germline assignment: CDR1 WSHSY and CDR2 SAAADI. The origin of this receptor is a woman under 30 in good health and CMV-seropositive. Sequenced: PBMCs. The chain combines TRBV10-2 with TRBJ2-5; 14 positions agree with TRBD2. The CDR3 nucleotides read TGCGCCAGCGGGAGACTAGCGGGAGGGCCCTCTGTGGAGACCCAGTACTTC. Translation: CASGRLAGGPSVETQYF.